This T cell receptor beta chain was sequenced in a study of OX40 agonist ivuxolimab in advanced cancers. Data came from immunoSEQ multiplex PCR; TCRdb stores just in-frame clones and leaves some out. The sample holds about 77,000 clones; about 85% are singletons and the top ten take roughly 0.62%. Here the sequenced sample was CD4+ or CD8+ T cells sorted from blood, taken in a trial of the OX40 agonist ivuxolimab. The clonotype was recovered from an adult with an advanced solid tumor such as melanoma, head and neck, liver or kidney cancer.

CDR3 amino acids: CASSLRASGGHSYEQYF. CDR3 nucleotide sequence: TGTGCCAGCAGCTTGAGGGCTAGCGGGGGCCACTCCTACGAGCAGTACTTC. The gene calls are TRBV5-6 and TRBJ2-7, with 10 bases identical to TRBD2. J was trimmed by 0 bases and V by 1 base; bases with no gene match: 7. Germline V gene sequence: CDR1 SGHDT, CDR2 YYEEEE. The CDR3 sequence is 17 residues long.